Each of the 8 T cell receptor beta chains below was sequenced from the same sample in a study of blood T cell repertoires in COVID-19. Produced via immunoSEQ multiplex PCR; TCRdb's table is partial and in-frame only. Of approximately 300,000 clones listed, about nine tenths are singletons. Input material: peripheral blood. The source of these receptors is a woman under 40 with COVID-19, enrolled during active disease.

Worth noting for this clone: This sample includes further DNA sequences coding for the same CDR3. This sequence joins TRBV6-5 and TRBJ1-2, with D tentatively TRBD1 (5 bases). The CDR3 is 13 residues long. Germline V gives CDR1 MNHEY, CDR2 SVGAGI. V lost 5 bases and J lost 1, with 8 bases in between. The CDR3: CASSPQGNYGYTF. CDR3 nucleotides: TGTGCCAGCAGTCCCCAGGGTAACTATGGCTACACCTTC.

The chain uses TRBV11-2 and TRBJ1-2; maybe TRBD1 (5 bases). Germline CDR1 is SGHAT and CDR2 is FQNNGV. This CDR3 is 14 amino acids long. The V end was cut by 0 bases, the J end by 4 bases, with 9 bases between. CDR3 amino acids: CASSLDPGPYGYTF. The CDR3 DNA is TGTGCCAGCAGCTTAGATCCAGGGCCCTATGGCTACACCTTC.

CDR3 sequence reads: CASSIQGAWETQYF. The CDR3 DNA reads TGTGCCAGCAGTATACAGGGGGCCTGGGAGACCCAGTACTTC. The rearrangement joins TRBV28 to TRBJ2-5; TRBD1 matches at 9 bases. This CDR3 has 14 amino acids. Germline V gives CDR1 MDHEN, CDR2 SYDVKM. J gave up 5 bases and V 5 bases, and 6 bases lay outside the gene matches.

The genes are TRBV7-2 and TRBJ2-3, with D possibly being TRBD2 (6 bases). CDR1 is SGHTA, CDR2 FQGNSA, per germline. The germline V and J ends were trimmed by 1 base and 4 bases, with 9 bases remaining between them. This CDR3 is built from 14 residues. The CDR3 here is CASSLGREADTQYF. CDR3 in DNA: TGTGCCAGCAGCTTAGGCAGGGAGGCAGATACGCAGTATTTT.

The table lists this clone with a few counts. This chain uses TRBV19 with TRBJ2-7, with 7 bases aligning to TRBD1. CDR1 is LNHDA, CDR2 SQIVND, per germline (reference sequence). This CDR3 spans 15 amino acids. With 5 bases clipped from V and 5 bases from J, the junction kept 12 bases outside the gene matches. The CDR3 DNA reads TGTGCCAGTAGTGCCCCCGACAGGGTGGCCCACGAGCAGTACGTC. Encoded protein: CASSAPDRVAHEQYV.

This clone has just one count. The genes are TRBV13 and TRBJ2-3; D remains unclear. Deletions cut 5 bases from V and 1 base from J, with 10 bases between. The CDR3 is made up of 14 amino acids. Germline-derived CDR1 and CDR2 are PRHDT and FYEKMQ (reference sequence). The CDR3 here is CASSPPPGTDTQYF. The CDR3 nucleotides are TGTGCCAGCAGCCCCCCCCCGGGCACAGATACGCAGTATTTT.

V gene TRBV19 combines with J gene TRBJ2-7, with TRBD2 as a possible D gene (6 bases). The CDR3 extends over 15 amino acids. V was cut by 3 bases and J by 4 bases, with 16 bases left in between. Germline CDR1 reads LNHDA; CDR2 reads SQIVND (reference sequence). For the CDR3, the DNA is TGTGCCAGTAGTATTCGAGGAGGGCCGGGGTACGAGCAGTACTTC. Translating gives CASSIRGGPGYEQYF.

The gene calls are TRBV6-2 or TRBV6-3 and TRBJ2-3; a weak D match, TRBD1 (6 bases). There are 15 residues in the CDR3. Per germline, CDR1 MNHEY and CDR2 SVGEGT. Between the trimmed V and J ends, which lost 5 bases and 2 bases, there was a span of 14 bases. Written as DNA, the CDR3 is TGTGCCAGCAGTCCCCGATACAGGGTCACAGATACGCAGTATTTT. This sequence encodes CASSPRYRVTDTQYF.